Below are 10 T cell receptor beta chains sequenced from a single sample in a study of blood T cell repertoires in COVID-19. The table came from immunoSEQ multiplex PCR; TCRdb's copy has only in-frame clones and leaves some out. The sample records some 260,000 clones, approximately 89% being singletons. The material sequenced was peripheral blood. The receptors shown here come from a woman aged 70-85 years with COVID-19, enrolled during active disease.

The chain has TRBV19 and TRBJ2-7, with D perhaps matching TRBD2 (6 bases). Germline V lookup: CDR1 LNHDA, CDR2 SQIVND (reference sequence). Trimming pared 4 bases from V and 4 bases from J, leaving 11 bases between. CDR3 length: 13 residues. CDR3 DNA sequence: TGTGCCAGTAGTACGTCCGGGAGTTACGAGCAGTACTTC. Amino acid sequence: CASSTSGSYEQYF. Drawing the rest from reference TRBV19 and TRBJ2-7, the complete variable domain is DGGITQSPKYLFRKEGQNVTLSCEQNLNHDAMYWYRQDPGQGLRLIYYSQIVNDFQKGDIAEGYSVSREKKESFPLTVTSAQKNPTAFYLCASSTSGSYEQYFGPGTRLTVT.

In DNA, the CDR3 is TGCGCCAGCAGCCATTTAAAGGGGGGGGAAAACATTCAGTACTTC. This translates into CASSHLKGGENIQYF. The chain joins TRBV4-1 to TRBJ2-4, with D maybe TRBD2 (7 bases). Germline V gene data show CDR1 as MGHRA and CDR2 as YSYEKL. V lost 3 bases, J lost 5 bases, and 14 bases lay in between. The CDR3 sequence is 15 residues long.

This rearrangement joins TRBV20-1 to TRBJ2-1; D might be TRBD2 (6 bases). Germline assignment: CDR1 DFQATT and CDR2 SNEGSKA (reference sequence). The CDR3 covers 11 residues. V lost 3 bases to trimming and J lost 11 bases, with 11 bases between them. Here the CDR3 DNA reads TGCAGTGCTAGGCGGGGACTCCAGCAGTTCTTC. Translating it yields CSARRGLQQFF.

This chain uses TRBV30 with TRBJ2-7, with 9 bases matching TRBD2. Germline V gene lookup returns CDR1 GTSNPN and CDR2 SVGIG (reference sequence). V was pared by 0 bases and J by 7 bases, with 13 bases of the junction left unmatched. CDR3 length equals 16 residues. The CDR3 here is CAWSVISGGSRGEQYF. The CDR3, as DNA: TGTGCCTGGAGTGTAATTAGCGGGGGAAGCAGGGGGGAGCAGTACTTC.

The chain joins TRBV7-6 to TRBJ1-1; 7 positions match TRBD1. The CDR3 is 16 amino acids. The V and J ends lost 5 bases and 1 base, in that order; junction bases with no gene match: 10. Per germline, CDR1 SGHVS and CDR2 FNYEAQ. CDR3 region: CASSPGARTGNTEAFF. Written as DNA, the CDR3 is TGTGCCAGCAGCCCAGGCGCTCGGACAGGGAACACTGAAGCTTTCTTT.

The V and J genes are TRBV18 and TRBJ1-2, with a possible D match to TRBD1 (6 bases). The CDR3 has 16 amino acids. With 2 bases removed from V and 0 bases from J, the gap between germline ends came to 13 bases. CDR1 and CDR2 (germline): KGHSH, LQKENI. The CDR3 nucleotides are TGTGCCAGCTCACCATCGGGACACCCAGCTAACTATGGCTACACCTTC. It codes for CASSPSGHPANYGYTF.

The chain combines TRBV7-9 with TRBJ2-1, with D possibly matching TRBD2 (6 bases). Between the trimmed V and J ends, which lost 4 bases and 7 bases, there was a span of 14 bases. This CDR3 spans 14 amino acids. CDR1 is SEHNR and CDR2 is FQNEAQ in the germline V gene (reference sequence). CDR3 nucleotides: TGTGCCAGCAGCTCCACCGGGACTTCTAATGAGCAGTTCTTC. Its translation is CASSSTGTSNEQFF.

The V gene is TRBV19, the J gene TRBJ2-5; 16 nucleotides align to TRBD2. The CDR3 length is 20 residues. V lost 2 bases, J lost 6 bases, and 15 bases stayed unmatched. Germline V lookup: CDR1 LNHDA, CDR2 SQIVND (reference sequence). CDR3 protein: CASSIIGGSGTSGRAKTQYF. In DNA form, the CDR3 reads TGTGCCAGTAGTATAATAGGAGGGAGCGGGACTAGCGGGAGGGCCAAGACCCAGTACTTC.

The chain has TRBV11-1 and TRBJ2-1; 9 bases are a match to TRBD2. After removal of 2 bases from V and 9 bases from J, the junction contained 5 bases not matched to a gene. Germline V gene lookup returns CDR1 SGHAT and CDR2 FQDESV (reference sequence). The CDR3 is made up of 14 amino acids. Here the CDR3 DNA reads TGTGCCAGCAGCTTACTAGCGGGATTTGGTGAGCAGTTCTTC. Translation: CASSLLAGFGEQFF.

The rearrangement joins TRBV11-2 to TRBJ1-1, with D hard to call. Germline CDR1 SGHAT, CDR2 FQNNGV. The CDR3 runs to 14 residues. The V end was cut by 1 base, the J end by 1 base, with 7 bases between. The CDR3 is CASSLGGSNTEAFF. In nucleotides, the CDR3 is TGTGCCAGCAGCTTAGGAGGCTCGAACACTGAAGCTTTCTTT.